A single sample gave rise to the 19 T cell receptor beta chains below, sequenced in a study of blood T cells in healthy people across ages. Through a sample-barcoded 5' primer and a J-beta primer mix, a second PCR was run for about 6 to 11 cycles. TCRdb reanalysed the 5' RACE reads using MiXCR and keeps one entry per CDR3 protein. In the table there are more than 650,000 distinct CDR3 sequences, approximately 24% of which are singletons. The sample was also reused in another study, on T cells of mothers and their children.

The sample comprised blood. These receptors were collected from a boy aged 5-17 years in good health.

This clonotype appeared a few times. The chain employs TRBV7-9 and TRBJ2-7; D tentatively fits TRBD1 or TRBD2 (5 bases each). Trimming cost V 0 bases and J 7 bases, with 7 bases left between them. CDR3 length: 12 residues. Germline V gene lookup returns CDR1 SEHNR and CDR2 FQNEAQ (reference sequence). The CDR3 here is CASSLAGREQYF. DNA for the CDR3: TGTGCCAGCAGCTTAGCGGGACGGGAGCAGTACTTC. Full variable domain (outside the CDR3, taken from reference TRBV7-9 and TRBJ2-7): DTGVSQNPRHKITKRGQNVTFRCDPISEHNRLYWYRQTLGQGPEFLTYFQNEAQLEKSRLLSDRFSAERPKGSFSTLEIQRTEQGDSAMYLCASSLAGREQYFGPGTRLTVT.

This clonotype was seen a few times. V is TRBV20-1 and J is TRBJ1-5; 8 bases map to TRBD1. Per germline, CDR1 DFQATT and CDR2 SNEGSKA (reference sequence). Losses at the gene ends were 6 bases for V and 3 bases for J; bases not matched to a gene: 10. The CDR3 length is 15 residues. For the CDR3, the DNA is TGCAGTGCCGCCCGGGACAGGCGAAACAATCAGCCCCAGCATTTT. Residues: CSAARDRRNNQPQHF.

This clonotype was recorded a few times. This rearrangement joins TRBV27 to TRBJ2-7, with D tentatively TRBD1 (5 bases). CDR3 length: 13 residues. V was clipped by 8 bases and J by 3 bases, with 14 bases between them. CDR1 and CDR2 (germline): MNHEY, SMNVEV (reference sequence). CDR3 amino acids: CASGTLRVYEQYF. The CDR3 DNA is TGTGCCAGCGGCACTCTCAGGGTCTACGAGCAGTACTTC.

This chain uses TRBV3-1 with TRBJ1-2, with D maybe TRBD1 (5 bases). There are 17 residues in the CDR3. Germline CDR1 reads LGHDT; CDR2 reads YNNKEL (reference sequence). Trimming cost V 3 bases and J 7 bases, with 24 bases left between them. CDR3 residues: CASSHLGKVRGSSGYTF. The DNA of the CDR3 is TGTGCCAGCAGCCACCTAGGGAAAGTTAGGGGATCGTCTGGCTACACCTTC.

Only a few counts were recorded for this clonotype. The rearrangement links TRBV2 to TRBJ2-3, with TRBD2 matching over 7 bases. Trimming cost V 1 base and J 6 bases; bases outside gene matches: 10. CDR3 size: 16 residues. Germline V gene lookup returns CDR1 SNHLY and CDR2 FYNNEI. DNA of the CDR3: TGTGCCAGCAGTGAAGGCTTGTGGGGGGGACGGGATACGCAGTATTTT. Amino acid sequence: CASSEGLWGGRDTQYF.

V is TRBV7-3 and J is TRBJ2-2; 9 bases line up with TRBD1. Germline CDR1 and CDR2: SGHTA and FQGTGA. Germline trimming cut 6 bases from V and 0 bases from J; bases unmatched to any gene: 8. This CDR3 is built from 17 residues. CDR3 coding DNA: TGTGCCAGCAGGGGTATTGGACAGGGGACGAACACCGGGGAGCTGTTTTTT. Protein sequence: CASRGIGQGTNTGELFF.

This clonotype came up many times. CDR3 region: CAISEGGRETQYF. The DNA for the CDR3 is TGTGCCATCAGTGAGGGAGGCAGGGAGACCCAGTACTTC. This chain uses TRBV10-3 with TRBJ2-5; D might be TRBD2 (5 bases). The germline V gene has CDR1 ENHRY and CDR2 SYGVKD. V was trimmed by 2 bases and J by 5 bases, leaving 9 bases between them. This CDR3 contains 13 residues.

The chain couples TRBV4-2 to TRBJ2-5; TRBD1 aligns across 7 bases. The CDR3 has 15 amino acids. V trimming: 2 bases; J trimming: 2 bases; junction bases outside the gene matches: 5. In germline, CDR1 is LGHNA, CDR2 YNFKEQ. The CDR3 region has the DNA TGTGCCAGCAGCCAACCTACAGGGGCACAAGAGACCCAGTACTTC. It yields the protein CASSQPTGAQETQYF.

This CDR3 is CASSLSLTSGYTF. The CDR3 nucleotides are TGTGCCAGCAGTTTAAGCCTTACATCCGGCTACACCTTC. The chain joins TRBV12-3 or TRBV12-4 to TRBJ1-2; D is undetermined. V lost 2 bases and J lost 8, with 12 bases in between. This CDR3 spans 13 amino acids.

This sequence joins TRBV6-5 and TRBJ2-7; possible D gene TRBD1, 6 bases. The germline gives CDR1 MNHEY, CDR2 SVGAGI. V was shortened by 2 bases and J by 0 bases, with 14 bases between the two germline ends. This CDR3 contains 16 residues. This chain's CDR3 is CASSYRADSVSYEQYF. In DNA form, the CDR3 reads TGTGCCAGCAGTTACAGGGCGGACAGTGTCTCCTACGAGCAGTACTTC.

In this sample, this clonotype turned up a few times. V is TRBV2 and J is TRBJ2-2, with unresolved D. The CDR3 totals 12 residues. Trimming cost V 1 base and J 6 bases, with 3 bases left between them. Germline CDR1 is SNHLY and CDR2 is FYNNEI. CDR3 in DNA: TGTGCCAGCAGTGAAGACCCCGGGGAGCTGTTTTTT. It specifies CASSEDPGELFF.

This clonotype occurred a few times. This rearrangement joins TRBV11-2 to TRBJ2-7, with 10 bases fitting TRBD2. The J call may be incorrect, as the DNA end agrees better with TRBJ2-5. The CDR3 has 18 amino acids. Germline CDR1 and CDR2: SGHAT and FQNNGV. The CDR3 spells CASSIGRGTSAYQETQYF. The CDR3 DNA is TGTGCCAGCAGCATAGGACGGGGGACTAGCGCGTACCAAGAGACCCAGTACTTC.

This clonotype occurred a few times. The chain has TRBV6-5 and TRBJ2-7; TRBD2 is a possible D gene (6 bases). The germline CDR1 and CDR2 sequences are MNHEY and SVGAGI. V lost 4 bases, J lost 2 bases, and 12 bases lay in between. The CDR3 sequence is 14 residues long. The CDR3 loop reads CASSCEAGTYEQYF. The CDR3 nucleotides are TGTGCCAGCAGTTGCGAGGCGGGGACCTACGAGCAGTACTTC.

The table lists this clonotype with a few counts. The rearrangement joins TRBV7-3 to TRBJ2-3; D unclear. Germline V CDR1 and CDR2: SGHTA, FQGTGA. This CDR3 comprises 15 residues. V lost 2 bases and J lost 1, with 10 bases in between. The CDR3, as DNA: TGTGCCAGCAGCTTACGAAGTGGAGGCACAGATACGCAGTATTTT. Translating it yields CASSLRSGGTDTQYF.

CDR3 nucleotide sequence: TGTGCCAGTAGTAGAGACACCTACAATGAGCAGTTCTTC. Protein: CASSRDTYNEQFF. The chain couples TRBV19 to TRBJ2-1; D uncertain. V gave up 4 bases and J gave up 2 bases, with 6 bases separating them. This CDR3 is built from 13 residues. The V gene's germline CDR1 is LNHDA and CDR2 SQIVND (reference sequence).

CDR3 nucleotide sequence: TGTGCCAGCAATAAAAACAGGGGAACACCTCAGGAAGCTTTCTTT. This encodes CASNKNRGTPQEAFF. The rearrangement links TRBV12-3 or TRBV12-4 to TRBJ1-1; the match to TRBD1 covers 7 bases. The CDR3 loop spans 15 amino acids. Germline trimming cut 7 bases from V and 8 bases from J; bases unmatched to any gene: 16.

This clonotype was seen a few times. CDR3 in amino acids: CAWSPTGSEQYF. The CDR3 DNA is TGTGCCTGGAGCCCCACAGGGTCCGAGCAGTACTTC. The chain couples TRBV30 to TRBJ2-7; tentatively, D is TRBD1 (6 bases). CDR1 and CDR2 from the germline V gene are GTSNPN and SVGIG (reference sequence). The V end was cut by 3 bases, the J end by 6 bases, with 12 bases between. The CDR3 runs to 12 residues.

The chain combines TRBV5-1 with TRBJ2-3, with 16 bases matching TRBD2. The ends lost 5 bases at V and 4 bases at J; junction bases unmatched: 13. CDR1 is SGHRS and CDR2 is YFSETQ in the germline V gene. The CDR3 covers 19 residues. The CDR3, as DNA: TGCGCCAGCAGTTCGGGACTAGCGGGGGGGCCACGTGAAGCAGATACGCAGTATTTT. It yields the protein CASSSGLAGGPREADTQYF.

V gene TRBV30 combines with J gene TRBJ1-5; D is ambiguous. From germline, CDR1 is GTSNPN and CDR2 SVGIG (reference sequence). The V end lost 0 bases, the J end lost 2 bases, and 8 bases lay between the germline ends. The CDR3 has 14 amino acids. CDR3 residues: CAWSVPWGNQPQHF. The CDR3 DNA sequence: TGTGCCTGGAGTGTACCGTGGGGCAATCAGCCCCAGCATTTT.